Listed here are 15 T cell receptor beta chains from one sample, sequenced in a study of T cell responses to AZD1222 COVID-19 vaccine. Measured with immunoSEQ multiplex PCR; TCRdb has only the in-frame clones, and not every one. The data contain roughly 140,000 clones, approximately 89% of them singletons. Sample: peripheral blood, taken on day 0 of AZD1222 vaccination. These receptors were collected from an adult in good health.

This chain links TRBV12-3 or TRBV12-4 with TRBJ2-1; D not certain. CDR3 size: 13 residues. The V end lost 3 bases, the J end lost 7 bases, and 10 bases lay between the germline ends. The CDR3 DNA is TGTGCCAGCAGTTTCGGTAGTCGGAATGAGCAGTTCTTC. Translated: CASSFGSRNEQFF.

This clone was detected a few times. The chain uses TRBV7-3 and TRBJ2-2; no clear D gene. From germline, CDR1 is SGHTA and CDR2 FQGTGA. Trimming pared 0 bases from V and 8 bases from J, leaving 10 bases between. The CDR3 runs to 14 residues. This chain's CDR3 is CASSLTPSVGELFF. DNA of the CDR3: TGTGCCAGCAGCTTAACGCCCTCTGTTGGGGAGCTGTTTTTT.

In DNA, the CDR3 is TGCGCCAGCAGCTTTCGACAGGGTACCTTGGGAGAGACCCAGTACTTC. Translation: CASSFRQGTLGETQYF. The rearrangement uses TRBV5-1 and TRBJ2-5; 7 bases are a match to TRBD1. CDR3 size: 16 residues. CDR1 is SGHRS and CDR2 is YFSETQ in the germline V gene. Germline trimming cut 2 bases from V and 4 bases from J; bases unmatched to any gene: 11.

The chain joins TRBV15 to TRBJ2-3; 12 nucleotides line up with TRBD2. Germline V gene sequence: CDR1 LNHNV, CDR2 YYDKDF (reference sequence). The J segment lost 0 bases and the V segment lost 3 bases, leaving 1 base of the junction unmatched. The CDR3 has 16 residues. The CDR3 sequence: CATSSGTSGSTDTQYF. The CDR3 DNA is TGTGCCACCAGCAGCGGGACTAGCGGGAGCACAGATACGCAGTATTTT.

The CDR3 bases are TGTGCCAGCAGCCTATGGGGGGGACTAGCTACAGATACGCAGTATTTT. It translates to CASSLWGGLATDTQYF. The chain couples TRBV5-6 to TRBJ2-3; 9 bases are shared with TRBD2. The CDR3 covers 16 residues. Germline V CDR1 and CDR2: SGHDT, YYEEEE. V trimming: 4 bases; J trimming: 3 bases; junction bases outside the gene matches: 9.

In its sample, this clone was seen many times. The J gene is TRBJ1-2, the V gene TRBV5-5; 9 nucleotides match TRBD1. The CDR3 has 15 amino acids. The germline CDR1 and CDR2 sequences are SGHKS and YYEKEE (reference sequence). V was pared by 5 bases and J by 3 bases, with 8 bases of the junction left unmatched. The CDR3 DNA reads as TGTGCCAGCAGATACCGGGACAGGGCGGACTATGGCTACACCTTC. This gives the protein CASRYRDRADYGYTF. Together with reference TRBV5-5 and TRBJ1-2, the CDR3 gives the full variable domain: DAGVTQSPTHLIKTRGQQVTLRCSPISGHKSVSWYQQVLGQGPQFIFQYYEKEERGRGNFPDRFSARQFPNYSSELNVNALLLGDSALYLCASRYRDRADYGYTFGSGTRLTVV.

The CDR3 sequence: CASRQGQGYEQYF. In DNA form, the CDR3 reads TGTGCCAGCAGACAGGGACAGGGGTACGAGCAGTACTTC. The V and J genes are TRBV2 and TRBJ2-7; 10 nucleotides align to TRBD1. CDR3 length: 13 amino acids. The junction had 3 bases not matched to a gene; V was cut back by 6 bases and J by 4 bases. Germline V gene data show CDR1 as SNHLY and CDR2 as FYNNEI.

This clone was recorded only once. CDR3 nucleotide sequence: TGTGCCAGCAGTCCCCTCTGGACAGGGAGGGCTAATGAAAAACTGTTTTTT. As protein: CASSPLWTGRANEKLFF. This chain uses TRBV27 with TRBJ1-4; 8 positions match TRBD1. Germline CDR1 is MNHEY and CDR2 is SMNVEV (reference sequence). After removal of 5 bases from V and 3 bases from J, the junction contained 11 bases not matched to a gene. The CDR3 runs 17 residues.

This clone has just one count. The V and J genes are TRBV4-3 and TRBJ1-6; D gene uncertain. Trimming stripped 3 bases from V and 8 bases from J, with 8 bases between. Germline V gene data show CDR1 as LGHNA and CDR2 as YSLEER. There are 13 residues in the CDR3. This chain's CDR3 is CASSQENDSPLHF. The CDR3 coding sequence is TGCGCCAGCAGCCAGGAGAATGATTCACCCCTCCACTTT.

This clone was counted once. The chain employs TRBV7-9 and TRBJ2-2, with 16 bases lining up with TRBD2. This CDR3 spans 19 amino acids. The V segment lost 4 bases and the J segment 6 bases; nucleotides outside the gene matches: 11. Germline V gene data show CDR1 as SEHNR and CDR2 as FQNEAQ (reference sequence). The CDR3 region is CASSSGLAGGLGVSGELFF. Here the CDR3 DNA reads TGTGCCAGCAGCTCGGGACTAGCGGGAGGGCTGGGGGTTTCCGGGGAGCTGTTTTTT.

CDR3 sequence reads: CASSQVGGRGTDTQYF. CDR3 DNA: TGCGCCAGCAGCCAAGTAGGCGGGAGGGGCACAGATACGCAGTATTTT. The chain links TRBV4-1 to TRBJ2-3; 9 bases fit TRBD2. The CDR3 has 16 amino acids. CDR1 and CDR2 from the germline V gene are MGHRA and YSYEKL. V shed 1 base, J shed 1 base, and the junction held 3 bases outside the gene matches.

Written as DNA, the CDR3 is TGTGCCAGCAGTCCACAGGGGGTTGCCTACAATGAGCAGTTCTTC. Its translation is CASSPQGVAYNEQFF. The rearrangement joins TRBV28 to TRBJ2-1, with 8 bases aligning to TRBD1. The V gene end was trimmed by 5 bases and the J gene end by 2 bases; junction bases not matched to a gene: 5. The CDR3 is made up of 15 amino acids. Germline loops: CDR1 MDHEN, CDR2 SYDVKM.

The rearrangement joins TRBV3-1 (or the pseudogene TRBV3-2) to TRBJ1-1, with 7 nucleotides matching TRBD1. Germline-derived CDR1 and CDR2 are LGHDT and YNNKEL (reference sequence). The junction had 8 bases not matched to a gene; V was cut back by 2 bases and J by 5 bases. This CDR3 region has 15 residues. CDR3 in amino acids: CASSQNRGLGTEAFF. The CDR3 DNA follows: TGTGCCAGCAGCCAAAACAGGGGATTGGGGACTGAAGCTTTCTTT.

The chain is built from TRBV5-6 and TRBJ2-3; TRBD2 is a possible D gene (7 bases). Between the trimmed V and J ends, which lost 4 bases and 2 bases, there was a span of 17 bases. CDR1 and CDR2 from the germline V gene are SGHDT and YYEEEE. This CDR3 comprises 16 residues. CDR3 nucleotides: TGTGCCAGCAGCCCCCGGGGGGCGGGACTCACAGATACGCAGTATTTT. Protein sequence: CASSPRGAGLTDTQYF. Complete variable domain (other parts from reference TRBV5-6 and TRBJ2-3): DAGVTQSPTHLIKTRGQQVTLRCSPKSGHDTVSWYQQALGQGPQFIFQYYEEEERQRGNFPDRFSGHQFPNYSSELNVNALLLGDSALYLCASSPRGAGLTDTQYFGPGTRLTVL.

The chain joins TRBV11-2 to TRBJ1-4, with D possibly matching TRBD1 (5 bases). V was clipped by 6 bases and J by 8 bases, with 13 bases between them. Germline CDR1 SGHAT, CDR2 FQNNGV. This CDR3 is built from 13 residues. The CDR3 spells CASRPPGGEKLFF. CDR3 bases: TGTGCCAGCAGGCCCCCGGGGGGGGAAAAACTGTTTTTT.